This T cell receptor beta chain was sequenced in a study of CD8+ T cells in alopecia areata. Sequencing templates came from extracted RNA that was reverse transcribed into cDNA. Sequencing used immunoSEQ multiplex PCR; TCRdb keeps in-frame clones, though not all of them. Here the sample spans more than 95,000 clones, 45% to 50% being singletons. The CDR3 consists of 13 residues. The germline V gene encodes CDR1 GTSNPN and CDR2 SVGIG (reference sequence). The ends were cut back, 0 bases at V and 2 bases at J, with 8 bases in the middle. In regard to this clone: Other DNA sequences of this sample code for an identical CDR3.

The origin of this receptor is a human donor with alopecia areata. The sequencing sample was made of NKG2D-low CD8+ T cells sorted from blood. The J gene is TRBJ2-7, the V gene TRBV30, with TRBD1 as a possible D gene (5 bases). The CDR3 DNA sequence: TGTGCCTGGAGTGTAGACAGAGCCTACGAGCAGTACTTC. It translates to CAWSVDRAYEQYF. The entire variable domain, with the rest obtained from reference TRBV30 and TRBJ2-7, is as follows: SQTIHQWPATLVQPVGSPLSLECTVEGTSNPNLYWYRQAAGRGLQLLFYSVGIGQISSEVPQNLSASRPQDRQFILSSKKLLLSDSGFYLCAWSVDRAYEQYFGPGTRLTVT.